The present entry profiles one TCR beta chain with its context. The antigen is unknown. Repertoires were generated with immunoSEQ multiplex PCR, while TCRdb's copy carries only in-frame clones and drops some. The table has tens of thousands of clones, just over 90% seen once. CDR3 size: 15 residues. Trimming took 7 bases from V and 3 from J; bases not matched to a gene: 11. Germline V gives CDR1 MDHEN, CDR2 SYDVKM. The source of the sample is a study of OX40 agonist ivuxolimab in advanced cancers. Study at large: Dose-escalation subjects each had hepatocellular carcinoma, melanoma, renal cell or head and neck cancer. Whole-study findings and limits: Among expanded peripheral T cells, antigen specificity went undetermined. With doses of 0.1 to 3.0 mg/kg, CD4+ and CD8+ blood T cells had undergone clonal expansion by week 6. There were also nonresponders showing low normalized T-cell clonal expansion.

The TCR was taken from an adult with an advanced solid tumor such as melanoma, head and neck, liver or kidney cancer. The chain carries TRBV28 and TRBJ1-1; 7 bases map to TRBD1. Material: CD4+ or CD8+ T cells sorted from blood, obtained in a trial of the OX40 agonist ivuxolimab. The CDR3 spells CASTRGEGAYTEAFF. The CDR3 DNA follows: TGTGCCAGCACCCGTGGGGAGGGGGCGTACACTGAAGCTTTCTTT.